This T cell receptor (beta chain) was sequenced during a study of blood T cell repertoires in COVID-19. Source study methods: Amplification of reference gene primers was used by the study to estimate nucleated cell counts. Sequenced by immunoSEQ multiplex PCR; TCRdb stores in-frame clones only, minus some. Clone size and the V and J calls come from that table; the DNA yielded D and trimming. Found here are roughly 380,000 clones, less than 90% of them singletons; the top ten hold about 2.7%. V gave up 5 bases and J gave up 0 bases, with 20 bases separating them. The CDR3 runs 17 residues. Germline loops: CDR1 MNHNY, CDR2 SVGAGI (reference sequence).

The sequencing input was PBMCs or T cells enriched from blood (not recorded which). This TCR was recovered from a woman in her twenties or thirties who had recovered from COVID-19. V gene TRBV6-6 combines with J gene TRBJ2-7; D is unclear. CDR3 DNA: TGTGCCAGCAGTCCCCGTCGGTCGACTCTCTCCTCCTACGAGCAGTACTTC. It specifies CASSPRRSTLSSYEQYF.